The text below deals with one T cell receptor (beta chain). Its antigen is currently unknown. A read error may produce the germline difference seen at one junction end. The sample is drawn from a study of blood T cells in healthy people across ages. Study-level results: Diversity of TCR beta per million T cells declined in a roughly linear way with age.

CDR3 length: 14 residues. CDR1 MNHEY and CDR2 SVGAGI come from the germline V gene. For the second PCR, which ran for about 7 to 11 cycles, a sample-barcoded 5' primer and a J-beta primer mix were used. TCRdb re-analysed the 5' RACE reads in MiXCR, keeping a single row per CDR3 protein. The table shows fewer than 700,000 distinct CDR3 sequences, with about 43% occurring only once. The source of this sequence is a man older than 75 in good health. The chain uses TRBV6-5 and TRBJ2-7, with no clear D. The specimen sequenced was blood. Written as DNA, the CDR3 is TGTGCCAGCAGCTACTATCCAACGAGCTACGAGCAGTACTTC. Translated: CASSYYPTSYEQYF.